The 29 T cell receptor beta chains listed next were all sequenced from one sample in a study of chemoradiotherapy in HPV16-positive cancers. The data were produced by immunoSEQ multiplex PCR, yet TCRdb's version contains in-frame clones alone and is incomplete. Among over 35,000 clones listed, roughly three quarters were seen once. This material consisted of blood, taken from a patient who underwent chemoradiotherapy. All receptors come from a human donor with HPV-associated anogenital cancer.

This clone has more than one count but fewer than ten. The gene calls are TRBV7-9 and TRBJ2-1; possible D gene TRBD2, 5 bases. V lost 0 bases and J lost 2, with 8 bases in between. The CDR3 runs 15 residues. Looked up from germline, CDR1 is SEHNR and CDR2 is FQNEAQ (reference sequence). In DNA, the CDR3 is TGTGCCAGCAGCTTAGCACGGGGTACCTACAATGAGCAGTTCTTC. Encoded protein: CASSLARGTYNEQFF.

There are a few counts of this clone. V usage is TRBV4-3 and J usage is TRBJ1-2; weak D call: TRBD1 (5 bases). The CDR3 extends over 14 amino acids. V lost 5 bases and J lost 4, with 14 bases in between. The V gene's germline CDR1 is LGHNA and CDR2 YSLEER. The CDR3 here is CASSIWGLTYGYTF. CDR3 DNA: TGCGCCAGCAGCATCTGGGGGTTGACCTATGGCTACACCTTC.

This clone was seen only once. Written as DNA, the CDR3 is TGTGCCATCAGTGCAGACAGGGCAACTAATGAAAAACTGTTTTTT. Translating it yields CAISADRATNEKLFF. The chain combines TRBV10-3 with TRBJ1-4; TRBD1 matches at 7 bases. Germline V gene sequence: CDR1 ENHRY, CDR2 SYGVKD. This CDR3 is built from 15 residues. Trimming at V came to 4 bases and at J to 0 bases, leaving 2 bases not matched to a gene.

The chain joins TRBV7-7 to TRBJ1-1; tentatively, D is TRBD1 (5 bases). This CDR3 comprises 17 residues. Trimming left V 1 base short and J 4 bases short, with 19 bases between. In germline, CDR1 is SSHAT, CDR2 FNYEAQ (reference sequence). The CDR3 bases are TGTGCCAGCAGCTTAGAGCCTATAACCCAGGGTGTCACTGAAGCTTTCTTT. The encoded protein is CASSLEPITQGVTEAFF.

Concerning this clone itself: Its ends do not fully match the called genes, so a read error is possible. The J gene is TRBJ1-6, the V gene TRBV5-1; no firm D call. CDR3 length: 16 amino acids. The germline gives CDR1 SGHRS, CDR2 YFSETQ. CDR3 DNA sequence: TGCGCCAGCAGCTTGGGTGCGGGGTCTTATAGTTCACCCCTCCACTTT. It specifies CASSLGAGSYSSPLHF.

This chain joins TRBV2 and TRBJ2-1, with 10 bases fitting TRBD1. There are 14 residues in the CDR3. V gave up 4 bases and J gave up 8 bases; unmatched junction bases: 5. Germline V CDR1 and CDR2: SNHLY, FYNNEI. This CDR3 is CASSGDRGTDEQFF. CDR3 in DNA: TGTGCCAGCAGTGGGGACAGGGGAACGGATGAGCAGTTCTTC.

The chain recombines TRBV2 with TRBJ2-7; 7 positions agree with TRBD2. CDR1 is SNHLY and CDR2 is FYNNEI in the germline V gene. This CDR3 spans 12 amino acids. The V and J ends lost 8 bases and 6 bases, in that order; junction bases with no gene match: 7. The CDR3 nucleotides read TGTGCCAGCTTGCGGGGAGGGTCCGAGCAGTACTTC. Translation gives CASLRGGSEQYF.

V and J are TRBV9 and TRBJ2-5; 8 bases line up with TRBD2. There are 18 residues in the CDR3. V shed 0 bases and J 3 bases; nucleotides not matched to a gene: 13. CDR1 and CDR2 (germline): SGDLS, YYNGEE. The CDR3 bases are TGTGCCAGCAGCGTAGCTACGGGGGGGCTAGTTAGGAAAGAGACCCAGTACTTC. This sequence encodes CASSVATGGLVRKETQYF. Full variable domain (rest looked up from reference TRBV9 and TRBJ2-5): DSGVTQTPKHLITATGQRVTLRCSPRSGDLSVYWYQQSLDQGLQFLIQYYNGEERAKGNILERFSAQQFPDLHSELNLSSLELGDSALYFCASSVATGGLVRKETQYFGPGTRLLVL.

The gene calls are TRBV7-6 and TRBJ1-3; 7 bases agree with TRBD1. The CDR3 runs 16 residues. Germline V gene data show CDR1 as SGHVS and CDR2 as FNYEAQ. The junction had 11 bases not matched to a gene; V was cut back by 5 bases and J by 4 bases. The CDR3 region is CASSRFKTGLGNTIYF. The CDR3 region has the DNA TGTGCCAGCAGCCGATTCAAGACAGGGCTGGGAAACACCATATATTTT.

This sequence joins TRBV5-8 and TRBJ2-3; TRBD1 aligns across 7 bases. Trimming took 1 base from V and 3 from J; bases not matched to a gene: 2. Germline CDR1 SGHTS, CDR2 YDEGEE. CDR3 length equals 14 residues. The CDR3 protein is CASSLQGETDTQYF. The CDR3 DNA reads TGTGCCAGCAGCTTGCAGGGGGAAACAGATACGCAGTATTTT.

This clone was recorded only once. The rearrangement links TRBV27 to TRBJ1-5; no definite D call. Looked up from germline, CDR1 is MNHEY and CDR2 is SMNVEV (reference sequence). The CDR3 runs 15 residues. Trimming removed 6 bases from V and 0 bases from J, with 12 bases in between. Here the CDR3 reads CASRLRRASNQPQHF. CDR3 DNA sequence: TGTGCCAGCAGACTCCGTAGGGCTAGCAATCAGCCCCAGCATTTT.

This clone is deemed medium-sized (0.01 to 0.1%). In the same sample, other DNA sequences code for this CDR3. The chain has TRBV11-2 and TRBJ2-1; D is uncertain. Looked up from germline, CDR1 is SGHAT and CDR2 is FQNNGV. The CDR3 has 11 amino acids. Trimming took 1 base from V and 7 from J, leaving 2 bases between them. The CDR3 is CASSLANEQFF. CDR3 sequence (DNA): TGTGCCAGCAGCTTAGCTAATGAGCAGTTCTTC.

The table lists this clone with a few counts. The J gene is TRBJ1-2, the V gene TRBV11-2; D is unresolved. CDR1 SGHAT and CDR2 FQNNGV come from the germline V gene. The CDR3 is made up of 12 amino acids. The ends were cut back, 4 bases at V and 8 bases at J, with 11 bases in the middle. CDR3 in amino acids: CASSSRPGGYTF. In DNA, the CDR3 is TGTGCCAGCAGCTCCCGACCGGGAGGCTACACCTTC.

The V call is TRBV7-2, the J call TRBJ1-5; D is ambiguous. The CDR3 runs 16 residues. Germline-derived CDR1 and CDR2 are SGHTA and FQGNSA. Between the trimmed V and J ends, which lost 1 base and 1 base, there was a span of 11 bases. The CDR3 here is CASSLDTASSNQPQHF. CDR3 sequence (DNA): TGTGCCAGCAGCTTAGATACGGCAAGCAGCAATCAGCCCCAGCATTTT.

By share, this clone counts as medium-sized (0.01 to 0.1%). This chain links TRBV10-1 with TRBJ2-3; TRBD1 matches 9 bases. Losses at the gene ends were 10 bases for V and 4 bases for J; bases not matched to a gene: 6. The CDR3 has 13 residues. The germline V gene encodes CDR1 WNHNN and CDR2 SYGVQD (reference sequence). The CDR3 loop is CANRDRVPDTQYF. The CDR3 DNA sequence: TGCGCCAACCGGGACAGGGTCCCAGATACGCAGTATTTT.

This clone qualifies as medium-sized. The chain recombines TRBV7-3 with TRBJ2-5, with D tentatively TRBD1 or TRBD2 (6 bases each). From germline, CDR1 is SGHTA and CDR2 FQGTGA. Trimming shortened V by 0 bases and J by 5 bases, and 13 bases separated the two germline ends. The CDR3 sequence is 15 residues long. CDR3 sequence (DNA): TGTGCCAGCAGCTTAACAGGGGGGCCCGCTGAGACCCAGTACTTC. Protein: CASSLTGGPAETQYF.

This clone was recorded once. The chain has TRBV7-2 and TRBJ1-5, with D tentatively TRBD1 (6 bases). The germline V and J ends were trimmed by 5 bases and 7 bases, with 12 bases remaining between them. Germline V gene sequence: CDR1 SGHTA, CDR2 FQGNSA. The CDR3 is made up of 13 amino acids. CDR3 in DNA: TGTGCCAGCAGCAGCAGGGGATTCCAGCCCCAGCATTTT. It specifies CASSSRGFQPQHF.

The J gene is TRBJ2-7, the V gene TRBV27; the match to TRBD2 covers 9 bases. V gave up 5 bases and J gave up 1 base; unmatched junction bases: 6. The CDR3 loop spans 15 amino acids. CDR1 MNHEY and CDR2 SMNVEV come from the germline V gene (reference sequence). CDR3 protein: CASSRTSGPSYEQYF. CDR3 coding DNA: TGTGCCAGCAGTCGCACTAGCGGGCCTTCCTACGAGCAGTACTTC.

The CDR3 DNA is TGTGCCAGCAGTTTATGGGGTGGGGGGGACTATGGCTACACCTTC. It encodes CASSLWGGGDYGYTF. The chain uses TRBV28 and TRBJ1-2, with D possibly TRBD1 on 5 matching bases. V was cut by 0 bases and J by 3 bases, with 11 bases left in between. The CDR3 covers 15 residues. Looked up from germline, CDR1 is MDHEN and CDR2 is SYDVKM.

V usage is TRBV18 and J usage is TRBJ2-3; D might be TRBD1 (5 bases). Germline loops: CDR1 KGHSH, CDR2 LQKENI. V dropped 2 bases and J dropped 5 bases, with 17 bases sitting between them. The CDR3 loop spans 16 amino acids. CDR3 sequence: CASSPGSRALGDTQYF. The CDR3 bases are TGTGCCAGCTCACCAGGTAGCAGGGCGCTGGGAGATACGCAGTATTTT.

The chain links TRBV13 to TRBJ2-7; 9 bases align to TRBD1. With 4 bases clipped from V and 6 bases from J, the junction kept 16 bases outside the gene matches. The V gene's germline CDR1 is PRHDT and CDR2 FYEKMQ (reference sequence). The CDR3 consists of 17 residues. CDR3 region: CASSSRGTGGFFLEQYF. The CDR3, as DNA: TGTGCCAGCAGCTCCCGGGGTACAGGGGGCTTTTTTCTCGAGCAGTACTTC.

This chain uses TRBV5-1 with TRBJ2-4; 7 bases match TRBD1. Germline V gene data show CDR1 as SGHRS and CDR2 as YFSETQ. The V segment lost 2 bases and the J segment 1 base; nucleotides outside the gene matches: 6. CDR3 length equals 16 residues. This chain's CDR3 is CASSFMTGPAKNIQYF. CDR3 DNA sequence: TGCGCCAGCAGCTTCATGACAGGGCCGGCCAAAAACATTCAGTACTTC.

This clone was seen just once. The chain recombines TRBV5-1 with TRBJ2-5; TRBD1 might be the D (6 bases). The germline V gene encodes CDR1 SGHRS and CDR2 YFSETQ. Deletions cut 5 bases from V and 2 bases from J, with 16 bases between. The CDR3 consists of 15 residues. The CDR3 DNA sequence: TGCGCCAGCAGTCAGGACAGTAGGGATCAAGAGACCCAGTACTTC. It encodes CASSQDSRDQETQYF.

This chain links TRBV7-2 with TRBJ1-1; 7 bases fit TRBD1. In germline, CDR1 is SGHTA, CDR2 FQGNSA. The V and J ends lost 5 bases and 3 bases, in that order; junction bases with no gene match: 3. The CDR3 has 13 residues. This chain's CDR3 is CASSAGGYTEAFF. For the CDR3, the DNA is TGTGCCAGCAGCGCAGGGGGGTACACTGAAGCTTTCTTT.

V and J are TRBV7-3 and TRBJ1-3; 8 bases are a match to TRBD1. The V segment lost 3 bases and the J segment 0 bases; nucleotides outside the gene matches: 16. Germline V gene data show CDR1 as SGHTA and CDR2 as FQGTGA. This CDR3 is built from 20 residues. CDR3 region: CASSFETPPDREASGNTIYF. CDR3 coding DNA: TGTGCCAGCAGCTTCGAAACCCCCCCGGACAGGGAAGCCTCTGGAAACACCATATATTTT.

This chain connects TRBV5-1 to TRBJ1-4; D unclear. Per germline, CDR1 SGHRS and CDR2 YFSETQ. V was cut by 5 bases and J by 3 bases, with 14 bases left in between. The CDR3 spans 15 residues. This CDR3 is CASSRGRSPNEKLFF. DNA for the CDR3: TGCGCCAGCAGTCGAGGCAGGTCCCCTAATGAAAAACTGTTTTTT.

The chain couples TRBV4-3 to TRBJ2-7, with 11 nucleotides matching TRBD2. Unmatched junction bases numbered 2, after V lost 4 bases and J lost 3 bases. This CDR3 contains 14 residues. The germline CDR1 and CDR2 sequences are LGHNA and YSLEER. CDR3 residues: CASSPGTSGYEQYF. The CDR3 DNA reads as TGCGCCAGCAGCCCAGGGACTAGCGGCTACGAGCAGTACTTC.

The V and J genes are TRBV19 and TRBJ1-2; D remains ambiguous. The CDR3 runs to 15 residues. Germline CDR1 and CDR2: LNHDA and SQIVND (reference sequence). V lost 3 bases and J lost 6, with 17 bases in between. CDR3 nucleotide sequence: TGTGCCAGTAGTATCCAACTGGAAGGCCTAAATGGCTACACCTTC. It specifies CASSIQLEGLNGYTF.

V and J are TRBV5-6 and TRBJ1-4; the D gene is possibly TRBD1 (6 bases). V was clipped by 0 bases and J by 5 bases, with 8 bases between them. The CDR3 covers 14 residues. Per germline, CDR1 SGHDT and CDR2 YYEEEE. The CDR3 nucleotides read TGTGCCAGCAGCTTGGGACAGGCAAATGAAAAACTGTTTTTT. Protein product: CASSLGQANEKLFF.